Given below is one TCR beta chain in context. These data belong to a study of cytomegalovirus exposure and HLA in healthy donors. PCR employed 60 Vbeta and 13 Jbeta primers. Using immunoSEQ multiplex PCR, the repertoire was profiled, and TCRdb retains in-frame clones only, with some absent. The sample lists 150,000 to 200,000 clones, nearly 80% occurring once. Sequencing was carried out using PBMCs. The receptor was derived from a man aged 45-65 years in good health and CMV-seropositive.

The CDR3 sequence: CASSLGQTFYYGYTF. DNA of the CDR3: TGTGCCAGCAGCCTGGGACAGACGTTTTACTATGGCTACACCTTC. The chain links TRBV7-9 to TRBJ1-2; the match to TRBD1 covers 7 bases. The germline gives CDR1 SEHNR, CDR2 FQNEAQ (reference sequence). V lost 5 bases and J lost 3; bases outside the gene matches: 9. This CDR3 is built from 15 residues.